This T cell receptor beta chain was obtained from a study of T cells in Graves' hyperthyroidism and ophthalmopathy. Study results and caveats: Within blood appeared most thyroid clonotypes that had expanded above 0.001.

This CDR3 is built from 18 residues. Per germline, CDR1 SEHNR and CDR2 FQNEAQ (reference sequence). With 1 base removed from V and 1 base from J, the gap between germline ends came to 19 bases. TCR beta CDR3 regions were amplified from RNA. HTBI primers were employed in a first-round RT-PCR of the TCR CDR3. MiXCR, applied by TCRdb to the multiplex PCR reads, yields one record per CDR3 protein. This sample yields around 700,000 distinct CDR3 sequences, of which under 20% are seen a single time; around 15% belongs to the top ten. A patient was excluded if there was uncontrolled infection, other autoimmune disease, pregnancy or lactation. With respect to this clonotype: Its antigen is as yet unknown.

V gene TRBV7-9 combines with J gene TRBJ2-5; no definite D call. The origin of this receptor is a woman between 50 and 59 years old with Graves' hyperthyroidism that later progressed to Graves' ophthalmopathy. Source material: blood. CDR3 sequence (DNA): TGTGCCAGCAGCTTAGGGATGGCGTGGGCAGACTTCCAAGAGACCCAGTACTTC. Amino acid sequence: CASSLGMAWADFQETQYF.